Each of the 13 T cell receptor beta chains below was sequenced from the same sample in a study of beta chain features in type 1 diabetes. What was sequenced were expressed TCRB transcripts, since all of the isolated RNA had been reverse transcribed. The data were produced by immunoSEQ multiplex PCR, yet TCRdb's version contains in-frame clones alone and is incomplete. The table shows about 140,000 clones, with less than 10% occurring only once. The sample was central memory CD4+ T cells from blood. The source of these receptors is a middle-aged woman in good health.

This clone was observed a handful of times. This chain joins TRBV19 and TRBJ1-6, with 7 positions matching TRBD1. The V gene's germline CDR1 is LNHDA and CDR2 SQIVND (reference sequence). The CDR3 totals 16 residues. The V gene end was trimmed by 6 bases and the J gene end by 4 bases; junction bases not matched to a gene: 9. The CDR3 DNA is TGTGCCAGTAGCATGAATTACAGGGGTTATAATTCACCCCTCCACTTT. Translated: CASSMNYRGYNSPLHF.

This clone was recorded a few times. This rearrangement joins TRBV7-8 to TRBJ2-5; D is unresolved. The germline V gene encodes CDR1 SGHVS and CDR2 FQNEAQ. The CDR3 is made up of 13 amino acids. The V and J ends lost 3 bases and 3 bases respectively, with 8 bases between them. CDR3 DNA: TGTGCCAGCAGCTTGGGCCCTAAAGAGACCCAGTACTTC. It yields the protein CASSLGPKETQYF.

This clone was counted only a few times. CDR3 DNA sequence: TGTGCCAGCTCACCCGTTGCAGGGGTCCTCTCCGAATCACCCCTCCACTTT. It specifies CASSPVAGVLSESPLHF. The chain carries TRBV18 and TRBJ1-6; D is perhaps TRBD1 (6 bases). The ends were cut back, 3 bases at V and 10 bases at J, with 22 bases in the middle. This CDR3 has 17 residues. Germline lookup yields CDR1 KGHSH and CDR2 LQKENI.

The table lists this clone with many counts. The V and J genes are TRBV5-1 and TRBJ2-7; 8 bases are shared with TRBD1. Germline V gene sequence: CDR1 SGHRS, CDR2 YFSETQ. V was clipped by 4 bases and J by 3 bases; unmatched bases: 6. This CDR3 is 14 amino acids long. The CDR3 loop is CASSRITGGYEQYF. CDR3 sequence (DNA): TGCGCCAGCAGCCGGATCACAGGGGGCTACGAGCAGTACTTC.

The V and J genes are TRBV6-5 and TRBJ2-2, with D perhaps matching TRBD2 (6 bases). Trimming shortened V by 7 bases and J by 7 bases, and 13 bases separated the two germline ends. The CDR3 runs 13 residues. CDR1 and CDR2 from the germline V gene are MNHEY and SVGAGI. CDR3 in DNA: TGTGCCAGCACCATCATGGGGGGCGGGGAGCTGTTTTTT. Protein: CASTIMGGGELFF.

This clone was seen a few times. V and J are TRBV19 and TRBJ2-1; the D gene is possibly TRBD2 (6 bases). The CDR3 spans 14 residues. Trimming shortened V by 3 bases and J by 8 bases, and 14 bases separated the two germline ends. Germline CDR1 LNHDA, CDR2 SQIVND (reference sequence). The CDR3 sequence: CASSIGGSRDEQFF. The DNA for the CDR3 is TGTGCCAGTAGTATCGGGGGATCTAGGGATGAGCAGTTCTTC.

The genes are TRBV6-6 and TRBJ1-1; tentative D call: TRBD1 (5 bases). CDR3 length: 13 residues. CDR1 and CDR2 from the germline V gene are MNHNY and SVGAGI (reference sequence). Trimming shortened V by 8 bases and J by 0 bases, and 10 bases separated the two germline ends. CDR3 sequence: CASALTVNTEAFF. The CDR3 DNA reads TGTGCCAGCGCATTGACAGTGAACACTGAAGCTTTCTTT.

The chain is built from TRBV7-2 and TRBJ2-1, with 8 bases lining up with TRBD2. The germline V gene has CDR1 SGHTA and CDR2 FQGNSA. V was clipped by 2 bases and J by 7 bases; unmatched bases: 10. This CDR3 is built from 16 residues. The CDR3: CASSLSARGGRNEQFF. CDR3 bases: TGTGCCAGCAGCTTATCTGCCCGGGGGGGAAGAAATGAGCAGTTCTTC.

The V gene is TRBV6-5, the J gene TRBJ1-4; 8 bases align to TRBD1. The CDR3 sequence is 14 residues long. J lost 5 bases, V lost 5 bases, and 4 bases had no gene match. Germline lookup yields CDR1 MNHEY and CDR2 SVGAGI. The CDR3 protein is CASSPRTGNEKLFF. Written as DNA, the CDR3 is TGTGCCAGCAGTCCCCGGACAGGGAATGAAAAACTGTTTTTT.

This clone occurred a few times. V usage is TRBV5-5 and J usage is TRBJ2-1; unclear D gene. The V and J ends lost 1 base and 7 bases respectively, with 6 bases between them. There are 12 residues in the CDR3. Germline CDR1 reads SGHKS; CDR2 reads YYEKEE (reference sequence). CDR3: CASSLLRNEQFF. The CDR3 DNA sequence: TGTGCCAGCAGCTTGTTGAGGAATGAGCAGTTCTTC.

This chain uses TRBV6-6 with TRBJ2-7; D may be TRBD1 (5 bases). The CDR3 is 11 residues long. V lost 6 bases and J lost 6, with 9 bases in between. Germline CDR1 is MNHNY and CDR2 is SVGAGI (reference sequence). CDR3 in amino acids: CASSTGREQYF. Written as DNA, the CDR3 is TGTGCCAGCAGCACAGGTCGCGAGCAGTACTTC.

This chain links TRBV5-4 with TRBJ2-2; 7 bases match TRBD2. The V gene end was trimmed by 3 bases and the J gene end by 0 bases; junction bases not matched to a gene: 5. This CDR3 has 16 amino acids. Germline assignment: CDR1 SGHNT and CDR2 YYREEE (reference sequence). The CDR3 region has the DNA TGTGCCAGCAGCTCGGGGAGGGGCCCGAACACCGGGGAGCTGTTTTTT. Protein sequence: CASSSGRGPNTGELFF.

CDR3 sequence (DNA): TGTGCCAGCTCACCGGGACAGGGCGACAGCCTGGTAGCTTTCTTT. The encoded protein is CASSPGQGDSLVAFF. The chain carries TRBV18 and TRBJ1-1; 9 nucleotides agree with TRBD1. With 3 bases clipped from V and 10 bases from J, the junction kept 12 bases outside the gene matches. Germline CDR1 is KGHSH and CDR2 is LQKENI. The CDR3 covers 15 residues.